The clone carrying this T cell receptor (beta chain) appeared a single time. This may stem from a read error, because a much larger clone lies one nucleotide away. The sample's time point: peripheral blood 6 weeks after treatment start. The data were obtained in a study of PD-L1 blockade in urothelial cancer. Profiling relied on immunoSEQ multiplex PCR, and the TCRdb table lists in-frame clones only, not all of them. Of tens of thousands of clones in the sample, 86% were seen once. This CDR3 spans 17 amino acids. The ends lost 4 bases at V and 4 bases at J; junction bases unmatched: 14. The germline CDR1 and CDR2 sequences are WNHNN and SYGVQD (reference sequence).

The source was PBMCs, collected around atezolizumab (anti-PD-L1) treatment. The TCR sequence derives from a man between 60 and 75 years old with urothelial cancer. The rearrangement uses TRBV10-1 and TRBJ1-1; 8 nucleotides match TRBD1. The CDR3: CASSGPTPGGCSTEAFF. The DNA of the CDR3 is TGCGCCAGCAGTGGGCCGACCCCAGGGGGCTGTAGCACTGAAGCTTTCTTT.